The 5 T cell receptor beta chains in this list originate from one sample, sequenced in a study of T-cell memory formation after mild COVID-19. One entry per CDR3 protein results from TCRdb running MiXCR on the 5' RACE reads. The sample records tens of thousands of distinct CDR3 sequences, more than 12% being singletons. The sequenced material came from PBMCs or a T cell subset sorted from them (not recorded which). Source of these receptors: a man aged 18 to 30 who had mild COVID-19 (a few samples of this study predate the infection). Cell type and time point are not known.

This clonotype was picked up a small number of times. The rearrangement uses TRBV9 and TRBJ2-5; TRBD1 is a possible D gene (5 bases). The V and J ends lost 5 bases and 2 bases respectively, with 7 bases between them. Germline values: CDR1 SGDLS, CDR2 YYNGEE. This CDR3 region has 12 residues. This chain's CDR3 is CASRGEQETQYF. CDR3 sequence (DNA): TGTGCCAGCAGAGGGGAACAAGAGACCCAGTACTTC.

The chain recombines TRBV7-8 with TRBJ2-5; no clear D gene. V was pared by 5 bases and J by 5 bases, with 15 bases between. From germline, CDR1 is SGHVS and CDR2 FQNEAQ. The CDR3 extends over 14 amino acids. The CDR3 sequence is CASSHRFVEETQYF. The CDR3 DNA follows: TGTGCCAGCAGCCACCGGTTTGTGGAGGAGACCCAGTACTTC. The full variable domain, its missing parts supplied by reference TRBV7-8 and TRBJ2-5, is GAGVSQSPRYKVAKRGQDVALRCDPISGHVSLFWYQQALGQGPEFLTYFQNEAQLDKSGLPSDRFFAERPEGSVSTLKIQRTQQEDSAVYLCASSHRFVEETQYFGPGTRLLVL.

The gene calls are TRBV4-3 and TRBJ2-3; D uncertain. CDR3 length: 16 residues. Germline V gene data show CDR1 as LGHNA and CDR2 as YSLEER. Trimming removed 3 bases from V and 2 bases from J, with 15 bases in between. CDR3 amino acids: CASSHSDGSDTDTQYF. In nucleotides, the CDR3 is TGCGCCAGCAGCCATTCGGACGGTTCAGACACAGATACGCAGTATTTT.

This clonotype was detected ten times or more. V usage is TRBV6-4 and J usage is TRBJ2-3; TRBD1 matches 7 bases. The CDR3 length is 15 residues. CDR1 is MRHNA, CDR2 SNTAGT, per germline. V shed 6 bases, J shed 0 bases, and the junction held 6 bases outside the gene matches. The CDR3 here is CASRPGQSSTDTQYF. The DNA of the CDR3 is TGTGCCAGCAGGCCGGGACAGAGTAGCACAGATACGCAGTATTTT.

This clonotype was observed a few times. The rearrangement joins TRBV4-1 to TRBJ2-7; unclear D gene. The length of the CDR3 is 14 residues. V was shortened by 1 base and J by 7 bases, with 14 bases between the two germline ends. Germline V gene data show CDR1 as MGHRA and CDR2 as YSYEKL. CDR3 amino acids: CASSQVEGLGEQYV. The CDR3, as DNA: TGCGCCAGCAGCCAAGTAGAAGGGCTCGGTGAGCAGTACGTC.